This TCR beta chain was recorded in a study of siplizumab effects on memory and regulatory T cells. General study findings and limits: A significant reduction in alloreactive sequences traceable to unstimulated CD4+ memory cells was produced by siplizumab.

The CDR3 spans 15 residues. The V and J ends lost 7 bases and 3 bases respectively, with 21 bases between them. CDR1 is SQVTM and CDR2 is ANQGSEA in the germline V gene. Concerning this clone: The antigen is undetermined.

Sequencing used immunoSEQ multiplex PCR; TCRdb keeps in-frame clones, though not all of them. The data hold about 100,000 clones, with about 90% observed a single time. The chain links TRBV29-1 to TRBJ2-5; the D gene is possibly TRBD2 (5 bases). The origin of this receptor is a human donor in good health. The sequencing sample was made of non-Treg CD4+ T cells sorted from blood. The CDR3 loop reads CSAKGSRTLKETQYF. For the CDR3, the DNA is TGCAGCGCCAAAGGGAGCCGGACTTTAAAAGAGACCCAGTACTTC.